This entry lists 16 T cell receptor beta chains sequenced from one sample in a study of blood T cell repertoires in COVID-19. Generated by immunoSEQ multiplex PCR, the TCRdb table keeps only in-frame clones and is missing some. This sample yields more than 250,000 clones, of which about 90% are seen a single time; about 1.9% belongs to the top ten. Source material: peripheral blood. The receptors derive from a woman aged 25 to 39 who had recovered from COVID-19.

The V gene is TRBV5-1, the J gene TRBJ2-7, with 8 bases matching TRBD1. The germline CDR1 and CDR2 sequences are SGHRS and YFSETQ. J was trimmed by 2 bases and V by 1 base; bases with no gene match: 8. The CDR3 is made up of 16 amino acids. This CDR3 reads CASSLTSQGATYEQYF. The DNA of the CDR3 is TGCGCCAGCAGCTTGACCAGCCAGGGGGCGACCTACGAGCAGTACTTC.

This clone was observed a single time. The chain is built from TRBV6-1 and TRBJ1-4; no definite D call. Trimming pared 0 bases from V and 16 bases from J, leaving 15 bases between. There are 13 residues in the CDR3. Germline V lookup: CDR1 MNHNS, CDR2 SASEGT. The CDR3 bases are TGTGCCAGCAGTGAAGCGATCAGGCTCATGGGGTTTTTT. It is translated as CASSEAIRLMGFF.

This clone was observed a few times. CDR3 in amino acids: CASSFPLGQKSWSGNTIYF. The CDR3 nucleotides read TGTGCCAGCAGCTTCCCCCTTGGGCAAAAAAGCTGGTCCGGAAACACCATATATTTT. The V call is TRBV7-9, the J call TRBJ1-3; D ambiguous. Germline V gives CDR1 SEHNR, CDR2 FQNEAQ (reference sequence). The length of the CDR3 is 19 residues. Trimming stripped 3 bases from V and 4 bases from J, with 25 bases between.

The gene calls are TRBV13 and TRBJ2-1; 11 bases are a match to TRBD2. This CDR3 has 20 residues. CDR1 and CDR2 from the germline V gene are PRHDT and FYEKMQ (reference sequence). The J segment lost 0 bases and the V segment lost 4 bases, leaving 14 bases of the junction unmatched. The CDR3 region has the DNA TGTGCCAGCAGCTCGATCTCCCTAGCGGGGGGCCGCAGCTCCTACAATGAGCAGTTCTTC. Protein: CASSSISLAGGRSSYNEQFF.

This chain connects TRBV29-1 to TRBJ2-7; 9 bases match TRBD2. From germline, CDR1 is SQVTM and CDR2 ANQGSEA. The trim removed 2 bases at V and 7 bases at J, leaving 9 bases unmatched. The CDR3 sequence is 14 residues long. Here the CDR3 reads CSVEFSGSYDEQYF. The DNA of the CDR3 is TGCAGCGTTGAATTTAGCGGGAGCTATGATGAGCAGTACTTC.

The J gene is TRBJ2-7, the V gene TRBV9; 8 positions match TRBD2. V was clipped by 4 bases and J by 5 bases; unmatched bases: 8. This CDR3 contains 14 residues. Per germline, CDR1 SGDLS and CDR2 YYNGEE. CDR3 protein: CASSKRAGADEQYF. In DNA form, the CDR3 reads TGTGCCAGCAGCAAAAGAGCGGGAGCGGACGAGCAGTACTTC.

The chain recombines TRBV5-1 with TRBJ2-1, with TRBD1 as a possible D gene (5 bases). The CDR3 loop spans 13 amino acids. Germline CDR1 reads SGHRS; CDR2 reads YFSETQ. Trimming took off 4 bases at V and 8 bases at J, with 13 bases between the two ends. The CDR3 DNA sequence: TGCGCCAGCAGCGCTGATCAGGGCGATGAGCAGTTCTTC. As protein: CASSADQGDEQFF.

The chain links TRBV7-2 to TRBJ1-1, with a tentative D call TRBD1 (5 bases). Trimming stripped 1 base from V and 4 bases from J, with 10 bases between. Germline loops: CDR1 SGHTA, CDR2 FQGNSA. This CDR3 spans 14 amino acids. CDR3 protein: CASSLGQFVTEAFF. The CDR3 coding sequence is TGTGCCAGCAGCTTAGGACAGTTTGTCACTGAAGCTTTCTTT.

The chain uses TRBV3-1 (or the pseudogene TRBV3-2) and TRBJ2-7; a weak D match, TRBD1 (6 bases). V was shortened by 3 bases and J by 0 bases, with 12 bases between the two germline ends. The germline V gene encodes CDR1 LGHDT and CDR2 YNNKEL (reference sequence). This CDR3 is built from 15 residues. CDR3 in amino acids: CASSHIGQLSYEQYF. DNA for the CDR3: TGTGCCAGCAGCCATATTGGACAGCTCTCCTACGAGCAGTACTTC.

This chain uses TRBV12-5 with TRBJ2-6, with 14 bases fitting TRBD2. V shed 6 bases and J 4 bases; nucleotides not matched to a gene: 5. CDR3 length: 17 residues. Germline CDR1 reads LGHNT; CDR2 reads FRNRAP. The CDR3 DNA reads as TGTGCTAGTGGCCCGGGACTAGCGGGAGCCGGGGCCAACGTCCTGACTTTC. Its translation: CASGPGLAGAGANVLTF. The full variable domain, with the rest looked up from reference TRBV12-5 and TRBJ2-6, is DARVTQTPRHKVTEMGQEVTMRCQPILGHNTVFWYRQTMMQGLELLAYFRNRAPLDDSGMPKDRFSAEMPDATLATLKIQPSEPRDSAVYFCASGPGLAGAGANVLTFGAGSRLTVL.

The chain combines TRBV7-8 with TRBJ2-7; D uncertain. Germline lookup yields CDR1 SGHVS and CDR2 FQNEAQ. V lost 4 bases to trimming and J lost 3 bases, with 19 bases between them. The CDR3 has 16 amino acids. CDR3 bases: TGTGCCAGCAGCTCCGAAGCTGTCCTGGGCAACTACGAGCAGTACTTC. It codes for CASSSEAVLGNYEQYF.

The J gene is TRBJ2-2, the V gene TRBV6-2 or TRBV6-3; possible D gene TRBD1, 5 bases. The CDR3 has 15 residues. Germline CDR1 MNHEY, CDR2 SVGEGT. Trimming removed 4 bases at V and 4 bases at J, with 13 bases between. For the CDR3, the DNA is TGTGCCAGCAGTTCCAACAGGCGACTCACCGGGGAGCTGTTTTTT. Protein sequence: CASSSNRRLTGELFF.

The chain links TRBV5-1 to TRBJ2-7, with D possibly TRBD2 on 6 matching bases. Germline V CDR1 and CDR2: SGHRS, YFSETQ. V lost 4 bases, J lost 7 bases, and 15 bases lay in between. The CDR3 contains 13 residues. The DNA for the CDR3 is TGCGCCAGCAGCCGGGACTCCGCTTTTGAGCAGTACTTC. It is translated as CASSRDSAFEQYF.

The chain is built from TRBV24-1 and TRBJ2-5, with 12 bases identical to TRBD2. CDR1 is KGHDR, CDR2 SFDVKD, per germline. V was pared by 3 bases and J by 2 bases, with 0 bases of the junction left unmatched. The CDR3 is 15 residues long. This CDR3 reads CATSDLAGGQETQYF. The CDR3 nucleotides are TGTGCCACCAGTGATCTAGCGGGAGGGCAAGAGACCCAGTACTTC.

V is TRBV15 and J is TRBJ2-3, with TRBD1 matching over 10 bases. Germline-derived CDR1 and CDR2 are LNHNV and YYDKDF (reference sequence). This CDR3 is built from 16 residues. Unmatched junction bases numbered 6, after V lost 3 bases and J lost 3 bases. CDR3 coding DNA: TGTGCCACCAGCAGGGACAGGGGGACGGGAACAGATACGCAGTATTTT. Protein: CATSRDRGTGTDTQYF.

The gene calls are TRBV19 and TRBJ2-5, with D tentatively TRBD1 (6 bases). Trimming took off 1 base at V and 9 bases at J, with 18 bases between the two ends. Germline V gives CDR1 LNHDA, CDR2 SQIVND (reference sequence). The CDR3 totals 15 residues. CDR3 region: CASSIVGGLEAAQYF. CDR3 in DNA: TGTGCCAGTAGTATAGTTGGGGGCTTGGAGGCGGCCCAGTACTTC.